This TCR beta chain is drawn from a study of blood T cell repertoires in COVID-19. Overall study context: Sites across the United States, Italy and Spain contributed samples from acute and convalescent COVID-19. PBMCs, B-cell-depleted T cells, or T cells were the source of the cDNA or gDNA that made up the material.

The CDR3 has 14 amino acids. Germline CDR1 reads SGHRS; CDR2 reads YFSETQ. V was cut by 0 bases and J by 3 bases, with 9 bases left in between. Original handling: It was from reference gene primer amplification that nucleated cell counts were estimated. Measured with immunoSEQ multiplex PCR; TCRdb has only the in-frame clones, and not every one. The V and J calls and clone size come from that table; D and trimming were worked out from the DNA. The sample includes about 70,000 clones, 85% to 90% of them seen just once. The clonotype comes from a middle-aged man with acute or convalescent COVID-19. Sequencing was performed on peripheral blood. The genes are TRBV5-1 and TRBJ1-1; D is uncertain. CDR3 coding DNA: TGCGCCAGCAGCTTGGTTCGGGGTGACACTGAAGCTTTCTTT. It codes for CASSLVRGDTEAFF.